The clone carrying this T cell receptor beta chain has ten or more counts. As yet, its antigen is unknown. This entry comes from a study of T cells after yellow fever vaccination. Regarding the study as a whole: Once the booster was given, most primary-vaccination clones reappeared, at 95% to 98% for CD4 and roughly 91% for CD8. Researchers cautioned that FACS-sorted repertoires could harbor abundant clonotypes contaminating from the bulk population.

It was through 5'RACE template switching that TCR cDNA was made, with a universal primer site and UMIs added. From the 5' RACE reads, TCRdb called clonotypes with MiXCR, one entry per CDR3 protein. Of some 300,000 distinct CDR3 sequences in the sample, over 8.5% were seen once. This sequence was found in a man between 18 and 29 years old who received the YFV17D yellow fever vaccine. The sequences come from CD4+ T cells sorted from PBMCs, collected 45 days after the yellow fever booster vaccination.

The CDR3 DNA sequence: TGTGCCAGCAGCTCGACTAGCGGGGCGCAAGAGACCCAGTACTTC. Protein sequence: CASSSTSGAQETQYF. The J gene is TRBJ2-5, the V gene TRBV7-9; 11 nucleotides line up with TRBD2. After removal of 4 bases from V and 2 bases from J, the junction contained 3 bases not matched to a gene. This CDR3 spans 15 amino acids. The germline gives CDR1 SEHNR, CDR2 FQNEAQ (reference sequence).